These 20 T cell receptor beta chains were all obtained from the same sample, sequenced in a study of T cell repertoires in cytomegalovirus infection. TCRdb called the reads again in MiXCR, with one record for every CDR3 protein. The table lists 200,000 or so distinct CDR3 sequences, approximately 19% of them singletons. Sequenced sample: PBMCs. The receptors shown here come from a human donor in good health (CMV status not recorded). Some clones in this sample may be carry-over from other donors' samples.

At least ten counts were recorded for this clonotype. This sequence joins TRBV2 and TRBJ2-1; tentative D call: TRBD2 (6 bases). Trimming removed 1 base from V and 10 bases from J, with 8 bases in between. The CDR3 contains 12 residues. Germline-derived CDR1 and CDR2 are SNHLY and FYNNEI. The CDR3 loop is CASSEVGGEQFF. The CDR3 DNA sequence: TGTGCCAGCAGTGAAGTCGGGGGAGAGCAGTTCTTC.

The rearrangement links TRBV7-2 to TRBJ1-2; D remains unclear. The germline CDR1 and CDR2 sequences are SGHTA and FQGNSA. V lost 5 bases and J lost 0, with 16 bases in between. The CDR3 extends over 16 amino acids. CDR3 bases: TGTGCCAGCAGCCTCGCCTCTGGGATCTCTAACTATGGCTACACCTTC. Its translation: CASSLASGISNYGYTF.

The chain couples TRBV2 to TRBJ2-5, with D possibly TRBD2 on 6 matching bases. The length of the CDR3 is 12 residues. Trimming removed 8 bases from V and 3 bases from J, with 10 bases in between. Looked up from germline, CDR1 is SNHLY and CDR2 is FYNNEI. The CDR3 here is CASGGYEETQYF. The CDR3 coding sequence is TGTGCCAGCGGGGGGTATGAAGAGACCCAGTACTTC.

This clonotype showed up just a few times. One end of the junction varies from germline; a read error may be responsible. This sequence joins TRBV5-6 and TRBJ1-5; D is undetermined. The CDR3 extends over 16 amino acids. The germline V gene has CDR1 SGHDT and CDR2 YYEEEE. The CDR3 nucleotides read TGTGCCAGCAGTTTGGGGAGGAAAGGGAGCAATCAGCCCCAGCATTTT. It is translated as CASSLGRKGSNQPQHF.

The CDR3 nucleotides are TGTGCCAGCAGTCAAGGGGGGGAAGGTCAGCCCCAGCATTTT. This sequence encodes CASSQGGEGQPQHF. The chain is built from TRBV2 and TRBJ1-5; D may be TRBD1 (6 bases). CDR3 length: 14 amino acids. V shed 5 bases and J shed 6 bases, with 14 bases lying between them. From germline, CDR1 is SNHLY and CDR2 FYNNEI.

The rearrangement links TRBV29-1 to TRBJ2-5; D gene ambiguous. The germline V and J ends were trimmed by 3 bases and 9 bases, with 14 bases remaining between them. This CDR3 is 12 amino acids long. Per germline, CDR1 SQVTM and CDR2 ANQGSEA. The CDR3 region has the DNA TGCAGCGTTGATTGGATGACTTCTTCCCAGTACTTC. Protein: CSVDWMTSSQYF.

This clonotype was recorded a few times. This sequence joins TRBV28 and TRBJ1-5, with 7 bases that match TRBD1. The V gene's germline CDR1 is MDHEN and CDR2 SYDVKM. The J segment lost 2 bases and the V segment lost 7 bases, leaving 5 bases of the junction unmatched. This CDR3 has 14 amino acids. The CDR3 DNA follows: TGTGCCAGCAACACCGGACAGGGCAATCAGCCCCAGCATTTT. This translates into CASNTGQGNQPQHF.

This clonotype was seen a few times. CDR3 sequence reads: CASSPQTGGAGTEAFF. In DNA, the CDR3 is TGTGCCAGCTCGCCTCAAACAGGGGGCGCGGGAACTGAAGCTTTCTTT. The V gene is TRBV18, the J gene TRBJ1-1; 9 positions match TRBD1. The trim removed 6 bases at V and 5 bases at J, leaving 13 bases unmatched. The CDR3 runs 16 residues. Germline-derived CDR1 and CDR2 are KGHSH and LQKENI.

This clonotype turned up a few times. This sequence joins TRBV20-1 and TRBJ2-1; D is possibly TRBD1 (5 bases). With 0 bases removed from V and 1 base from J, the gap between germline ends came to 10 bases. The CDR3 consists of 15 residues. Germline V gene lookup returns CDR1 DFQATT and CDR2 SNEGSKA (reference sequence). CDR3 sequence: CSARDPRESYNEQFF. The CDR3 DNA sequence: TGCAGTGCTAGAGATCCCAGGGAATCCTACAATGAGCAGTTCTTC.

The rearrangement joins TRBV10-3 to TRBJ1-1; possibly TRBD1 for D (6 bases). Trimming stripped 0 bases from V and 10 bases from J, with 12 bases between. There are 13 residues in the CDR3. CDR1 is ENHRY and CDR2 is SYGVKD in the germline V gene. In nucleotides, the CDR3 is TGTGCCATCAGTGAGTCGGTAGAGGGGGGAGCTTTCTTT. It specifies CAISESVEGGAFF.

This clonotype was counted between two and nine times. V usage is TRBV27 and J usage is TRBJ1-2; D is possibly TRBD1 (5 bases). This CDR3 is 13 amino acids long. Trimming stripped 7 bases from V and 8 bases from J, with 17 bases between. Germline V lookup: CDR1 MNHEY, CDR2 SMNVEV (reference sequence). The CDR3 DNA sequence: TGTGCCAGCACCGCCAGGGTCGGAGGCGGCTACACCTTC. Translating it yields CASTARVGGGYTF.

Turning to this clonotype: One base away lies a much larger clone, so this may be a sequencing read error. The rearrangement uses TRBV6-5 and TRBJ2-5; D gene ambiguous. The CDR3 consists of 11 residues. The germline V gene has CDR1 MNHEY and CDR2 SVGAGI. CDR3 in amino acids: CATSYGETQYF. The CDR3 DNA reads as TGTGCCACCAGTTACGGAGAGACCCAGTACTTC.

This chain links TRBV6-5 with TRBJ1-2; tentatively, D is TRBD1 (5 bases). Trimming removed 6 bases at V and 2 bases at J, with 13 bases between. The CDR3 spans 14 residues. Germline loops: CDR1 MNHEY, CDR2 SVGAGI. The CDR3 region has the DNA TGTGCCAGCAGGCGTGGGACGGGGAACTATGGCTACACCTTC. It specifies CASRRGTGNYGYTF.

The chain links TRBV24-1 to TRBJ2-1; TRBD2 is a possible D gene (6 bases). Germline CDR1 reads KGHDR; CDR2 reads SFDVKD. The CDR3 extends over 16 amino acids. The ends were cut back, 1 base at V and 0 bases at J, with 9 bases in the middle. CDR3 region: CATSDLGAGSYNEQFF. The CDR3 nucleotides read TGTGCCACCAGTGATTTAGGAGCGGGCTCCTACAATGAGCAGTTCTTC.

In this sample, this clonotype turned up once. V gene TRBV20-1 combines with J gene TRBJ2-3; D is perhaps TRBD2 (6 bases). The V and J ends lost 6 bases and 5 bases respectively, with 12 bases between them. CDR3 length equals 12 residues. Per the germline V gene, CDR1 is DFQATT and CDR2 is SNEGSKA (reference sequence). The CDR3 nucleotides are TGCAGTGCCCGCGGGGCTGGAGATACGCAGTATTTT. This codes for CSARGAGDTQYF.

This clonotype has at least ten counts. The chain links TRBV7-2 to TRBJ1-4; D gene unclear. Trimming removed 3 bases at V and 6 bases at J, with 11 bases between. The CDR3 covers 14 residues. Germline CDR1 is SGHTA and CDR2 is FQGNSA. The CDR3 protein is CASSLNRMDEKLFF. In nucleotides, the CDR3 is TGTGCCAGCAGCTTGAACAGAATGGATGAAAAACTGTTTTTT.

This clonotype was counted only a few times. The chain has TRBV6-6 and TRBJ1-1; maybe TRBD1 (6 bases). V was cut by 6 bases and J by 0 bases, with 17 bases left in between. The germline gives CDR1 MNHNY, CDR2 SVGAGI (reference sequence). The CDR3 contains 16 residues. Written as DNA, the CDR3 is TGTGCCAGCAGAACAGGGACCGGGGGTGTGAACACTGAAGCTTTCTTT. It encodes CASRTGTGGVNTEAFF.

CDR3 loop: CASSLWQDDYGYTF. As DNA, the CDR3 is TGTGCCAGCAGCTTGTGGCAGGACGACTATGGCTACACCTTC. The chain recombines TRBV5-6 with TRBJ1-2; D unclear. The germline gives CDR1 SGHDT, CDR2 YYEEEE. Trimming stripped 1 base from V and 3 bases from J, with 10 bases between. The CDR3 has 14 residues.

This clonotype was seen at least ten times. V and J are TRBV11-3 and TRBJ2-1; TRBD2 matches 10 bases. The CDR3 covers 15 residues. Trimming cost V 4 bases and J 8 bases; bases outside gene matches: 8. The germline V gene encodes CDR1 SGHNT and CDR2 YENEEA. CDR3 bases: TGTGCCAGCAGCTCGTATCAAGGACTAGCGGATGAGCAGTTCTTC. This gives the protein CASSSYQGLADEQFF.

This clonotype was seen at least ten times. The V gene is TRBV7-8, the J gene TRBJ1-1, with D perhaps TRBD1 (5 bases). The CDR3 is made up of 14 amino acids. Germline CDR1 reads SGHVS; CDR2 reads FQNEAQ. V dropped 4 bases and J dropped 6 bases, with 15 bases sitting between them. CDR3 DNA sequence: TGTGCCAGCAGCTCCCAGGGTAGATTCGCTGAAGCTTTCTTT. Translating it yields CASSSQGRFAEAFF.